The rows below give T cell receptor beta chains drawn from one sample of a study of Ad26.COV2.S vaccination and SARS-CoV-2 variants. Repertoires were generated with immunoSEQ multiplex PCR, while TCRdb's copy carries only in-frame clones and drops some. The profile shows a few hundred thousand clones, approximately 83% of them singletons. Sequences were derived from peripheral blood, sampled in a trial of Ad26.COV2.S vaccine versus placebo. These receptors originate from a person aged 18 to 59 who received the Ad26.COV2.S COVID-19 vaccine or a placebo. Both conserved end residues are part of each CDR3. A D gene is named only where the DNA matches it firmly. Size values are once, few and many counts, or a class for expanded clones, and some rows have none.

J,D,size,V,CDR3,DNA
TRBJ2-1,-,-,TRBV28,CASSLRLAGGDNEQFF,TGTGCCAGCAGTTTACGCCTCGCGGGTGGGGACAATGAGCAGTTCTTC
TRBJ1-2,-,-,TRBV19,CASSIGGIFYGYTF,TGTGCCAGTAGTATAGGCGGGATCTTCTATGGCTACACCTTC
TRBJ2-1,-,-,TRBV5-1,CASSHRERSYNEQFF,TGCGCCAGCAGCCACAGGGAGCGCTCCTACAATGAGCAGTTCTTC
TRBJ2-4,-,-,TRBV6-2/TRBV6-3,CASSGGGALAKNIQYF,TGTGCCAGCAGCGGAGGCGGGGCGCTAGCCAAAAACATTCAGTACTTC
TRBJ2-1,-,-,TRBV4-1,CASSQDSRTRLKNIHNEQFF,TGCGCCAGCAGCCAAGATAGTAGGACTCGACTTAAAAATATCCACAATGAGCAGTTCTTC
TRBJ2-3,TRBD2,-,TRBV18,CASSRGLAAVDTQYF,TGTGCCAGCTCCCGAGGACTAGCGGCTGTAGATACGCAGTATTTT
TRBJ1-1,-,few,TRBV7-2,CASSFGQSNTEAFF,TGTGCCAGCAGCTTCGGACAGTCAAACACTGAAGCTTTCTTT
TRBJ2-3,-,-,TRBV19,CASLGGDTDTQYF,TGTGCCAGTCTCGGCGGAGACACAGATACGCAGTATTTT
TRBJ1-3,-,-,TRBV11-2,CASSLRLLGRSSRNTIYF,TGTGCCAGCAGCTTACGATTGTTGGGACGGTCCTCTCGGAACACCATATATTTT
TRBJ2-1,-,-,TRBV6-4,CASSAGGPGYNEQFF,TGTGCCAGCAGTGCCGGGGGCCCAGGGTACAATGAGCAGTTCTTC
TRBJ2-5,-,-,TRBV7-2,CASSRDSPQETQYF,TGTGCCAGCAGCAGAGACTCCCCCCAAGAGACCCAGTACTTC
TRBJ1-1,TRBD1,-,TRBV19,CASSVQGADGTEAFF,TGTGCCAGTAGTGTACAGGGGGCGGACGGCACTGAAGCTTTCTTT
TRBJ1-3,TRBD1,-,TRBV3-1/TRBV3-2,CASSQVGGRGPGNTIYF,TGTGCCAGCAGCCAAGTAGGGGGCAGGGGCCCTGGAAACACCATATATTTT
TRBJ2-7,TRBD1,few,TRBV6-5,CASSPPGQGAYEQYF,TGTGCCAGCAGTCCCCCGGGACAGGGGGCCTACGAGCAGTACTTC
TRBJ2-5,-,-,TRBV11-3,CASSFEQTRETQYF,TGTGCCAGCAGCTTCGAACAAACTCGGGAGACCCAGTACTTC
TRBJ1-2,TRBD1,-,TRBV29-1,CSVPTGDYGYTF,TGCAGCGTTCCCACAGGGGACTATGGCTACACCTTC
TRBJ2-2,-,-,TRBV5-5,CASSLEGTGELFF,TGTGCCAGCAGCTTGGAGGGGACCGGGGAGCTGTTTTTT
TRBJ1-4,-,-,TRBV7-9,CASSPRGTNEKLFF,TGTGCCAGCAGCCCCCGGGGAACTAATGAAAAACTGTTTTTT
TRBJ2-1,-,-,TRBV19,CASSGDSYNEQFF,TGTGCCAGTAGCGGGGACTCCTACAATGAGCAGTTCTTC
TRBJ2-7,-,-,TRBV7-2,CASSSTGQFTGEQYF,TGTGCCAGCAGCTCGACAGGACAATTTACAGGCGAGCAGTACTTC
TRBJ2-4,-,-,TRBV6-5,CASTPFRGSIQYF,TGTGCCAGCACACCGTTCCGGGGGAGCATTCAGTACTTC
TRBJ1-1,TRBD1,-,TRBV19,CASSLGTGGTEAFF,TGTGCCAGTAGTCTCGGGACAGGGGGAACTGAAGCTTTCTTT
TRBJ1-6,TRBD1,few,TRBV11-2,CASSSFSGGGNSPLHF,TGTGCCAGCAGCTCATTCTCAGGGGGCGGGAATTCACCCCTCCACTTT
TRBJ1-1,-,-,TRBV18,CASSRGRERNTEAFF,TGTGCCAGCTCACGGGGGAGGGAAAGGAACACTGAAGCTTTCTTT
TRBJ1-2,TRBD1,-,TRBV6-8,CASSQDQGAHGYTF,TGTGCCAGCAGTCAGGACCAGGGGGCGCATGGCTACACCTTC
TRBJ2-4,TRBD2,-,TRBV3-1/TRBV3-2,CASSQVGGRENIQYF,TGTGCCAGCAGCCAAGTGGGAGGGAGGGAAAACATTCAGTACTTC
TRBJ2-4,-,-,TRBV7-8,CASSPQRFLAKNIQYF,TGTGCCAGCAGCCCACAGCGATTCCTAGCCAAAAACATTCAGTACTTC
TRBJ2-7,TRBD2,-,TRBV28,CASSQRERAYEQYF,TGTGCCAGCAGTCAGCGGGAGCGAGCCTACGAGCAGTACTTC
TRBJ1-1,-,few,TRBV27,CASRRGLDTEAFF,TGTGCCAGCCGAAGGGGGTTGGACACTGAAGCTTTCTTT
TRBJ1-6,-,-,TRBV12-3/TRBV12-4,CASSLRGPLHF,TGTGCCAGCAGTTTGAGGGGACCCCTCCACTTT
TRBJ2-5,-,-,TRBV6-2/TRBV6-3,CASSYSETQYF,TGTGCCAGCAGTTACTCCGAGACCCAGTACTTC